This T cell receptor beta chain emerged from a study of shared clonotypes between healthy human individuals. The CDR3 runs to 14 residues. Looked up from germline, CDR1 is MDHEN and CDR2 is SYDVKM. V lost 6 bases, J lost 0 bases, and 12 bases lay in between. CD45RO-negative CD8 cells positively selected for CCR7 made up the naive population, which excluded terminally differentiated effector memory CD45RA+ cells. Method: immunoSEQ multiplex PCR; TCRdb's copy keeps in-frame clones and lacks some. The sample carries hundreds of thousands of clones, around 96% recorded once. Sequencing used naive CD8+ T cells sorted from blood. The source is a woman under 40 in good health. The chain recombines TRBV28 with TRBJ2-7, with D possibly matching TRBD2 (5 bases). The CDR3 region has the DNA TGTGCCAGCAGGTCGCCAACTAGCTCCTACGAGCAGTACTTC. Its translation: CASRSPTSSYEQYF.